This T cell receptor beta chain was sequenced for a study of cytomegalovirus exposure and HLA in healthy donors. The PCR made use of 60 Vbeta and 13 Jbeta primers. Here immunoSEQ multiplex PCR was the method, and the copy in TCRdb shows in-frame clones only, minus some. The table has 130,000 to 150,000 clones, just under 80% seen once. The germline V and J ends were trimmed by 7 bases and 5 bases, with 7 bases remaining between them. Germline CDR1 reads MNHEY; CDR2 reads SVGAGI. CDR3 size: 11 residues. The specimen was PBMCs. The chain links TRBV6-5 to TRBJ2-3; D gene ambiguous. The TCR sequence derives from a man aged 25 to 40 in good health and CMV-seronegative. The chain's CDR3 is CASKRGDTQYF. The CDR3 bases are TGTGCCAGCAAGAGAGGAGATACGCAGTATTTT.